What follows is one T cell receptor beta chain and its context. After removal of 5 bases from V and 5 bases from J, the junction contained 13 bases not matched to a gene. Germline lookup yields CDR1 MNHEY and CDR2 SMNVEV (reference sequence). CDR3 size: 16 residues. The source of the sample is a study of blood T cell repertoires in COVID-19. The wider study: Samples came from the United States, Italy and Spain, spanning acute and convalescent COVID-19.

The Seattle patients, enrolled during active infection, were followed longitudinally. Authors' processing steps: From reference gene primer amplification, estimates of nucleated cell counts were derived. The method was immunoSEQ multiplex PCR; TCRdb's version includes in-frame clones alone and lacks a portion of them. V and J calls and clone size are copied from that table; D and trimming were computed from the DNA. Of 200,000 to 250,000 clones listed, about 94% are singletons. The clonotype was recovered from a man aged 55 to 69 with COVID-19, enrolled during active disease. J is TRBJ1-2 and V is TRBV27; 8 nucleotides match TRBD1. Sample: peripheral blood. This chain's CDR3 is CASSQGTSGGRYGYTF. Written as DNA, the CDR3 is TGTGCCAGCAGTCAAGGGACGTCAGGGGGCAGGTATGGCTACACCTTC.